This TCR beta chain originates from a study of T cells after yellow fever vaccination. Each CDR3 protein gets one entry after TCRdb re-called the 5' RACE reads with MiXCR. This table has about 320,000 distinct CDR3 sequences, roughly 6.8% appearing once. There are a few counts of this clonotype. The CDR3 is 20 residues long. Trimming removed 0 bases from V and 0 bases from J; junction bases left unmatched: 15. In germline, CDR1 is GTSNPN, CDR2 SVGIG (reference sequence). The gene calls are TRBV30 and TRBJ1-3; 9 bases line up with TRBD1. This TCR was recovered from a man aged 18 to 30 who received the YFV17D yellow fever vaccine. The specimen was PBMCs, collected 45 days after the first yellow fever vaccination. CDR3 protein: CAWSVYWDRAYVISGNTIYF. The CDR3 region has the DNA TGTGCCTGGAGTGTATACTGGGACAGGGCATATGTAATCTCTGGAAACACCATATATTTT.